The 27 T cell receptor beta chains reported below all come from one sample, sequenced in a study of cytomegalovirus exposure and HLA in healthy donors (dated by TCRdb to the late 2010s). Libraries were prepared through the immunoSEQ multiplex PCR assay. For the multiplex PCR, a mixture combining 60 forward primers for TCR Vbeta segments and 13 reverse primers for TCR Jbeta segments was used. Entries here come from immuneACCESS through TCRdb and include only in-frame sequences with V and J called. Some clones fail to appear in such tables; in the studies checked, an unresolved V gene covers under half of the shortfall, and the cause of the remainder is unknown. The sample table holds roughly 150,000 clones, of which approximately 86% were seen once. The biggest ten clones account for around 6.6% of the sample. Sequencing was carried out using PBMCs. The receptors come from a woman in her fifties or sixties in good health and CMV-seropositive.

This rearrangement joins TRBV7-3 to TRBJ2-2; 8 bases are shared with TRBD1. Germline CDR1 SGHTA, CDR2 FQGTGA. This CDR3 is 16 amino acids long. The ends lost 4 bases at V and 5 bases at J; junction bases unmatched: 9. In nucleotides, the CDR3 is TGTGCCAGCAGCTCCCGCCCGGACAGGGCAACCGGGGAGCTGTTTTTT. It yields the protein CASSSRPDRATGELFF.

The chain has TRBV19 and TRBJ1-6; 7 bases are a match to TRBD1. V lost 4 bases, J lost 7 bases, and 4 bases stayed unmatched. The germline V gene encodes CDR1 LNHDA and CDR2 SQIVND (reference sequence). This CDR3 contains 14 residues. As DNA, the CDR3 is TGTGCCAGTAGTAGACAGGGAAGCAATTCACCCCTCCACTTT. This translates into CASSRQGSNSPLHF.

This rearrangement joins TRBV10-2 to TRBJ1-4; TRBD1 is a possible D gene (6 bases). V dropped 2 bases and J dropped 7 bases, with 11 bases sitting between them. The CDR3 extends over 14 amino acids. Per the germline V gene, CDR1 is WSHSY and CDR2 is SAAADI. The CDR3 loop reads CASSEGGGGEKLFF. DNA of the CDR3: TGCGCCAGCAGTGAGGGGGGAGGGGGTGAAAAACTGTTTTTT.

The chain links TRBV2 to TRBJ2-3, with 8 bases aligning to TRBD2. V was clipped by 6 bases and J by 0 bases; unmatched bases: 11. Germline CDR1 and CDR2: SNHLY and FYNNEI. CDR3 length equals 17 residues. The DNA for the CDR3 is TGTGCCAGCAGGGTTCGGGGGGGGGCCTTTAGCACAGATACGCAGTATTTT. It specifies CASRVRGGAFSTDTQYF.

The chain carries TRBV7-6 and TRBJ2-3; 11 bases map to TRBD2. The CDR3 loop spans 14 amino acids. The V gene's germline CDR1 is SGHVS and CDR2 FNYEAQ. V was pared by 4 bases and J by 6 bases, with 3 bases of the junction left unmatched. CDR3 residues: CASSSTSGEDTQYF. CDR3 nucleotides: TGTGCCAGCAGCTCGACTAGCGGGGAGGATACGCAGTATTTT. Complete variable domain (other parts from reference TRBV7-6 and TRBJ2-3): GAGVSQSPRYKVTKRGQDVALRCDPISGHVSLYWYRQALGQGPEFLTYFNYEAQQDKSGLPNDRFSAERPEGSISTLTIQRTEQRDSAMYRCASSSTSGEDTQYFGPGTRLTVL.

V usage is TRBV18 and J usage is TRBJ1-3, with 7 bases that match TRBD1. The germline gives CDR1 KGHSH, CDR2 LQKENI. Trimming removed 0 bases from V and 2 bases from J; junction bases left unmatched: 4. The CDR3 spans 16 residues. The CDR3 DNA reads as TGTGCCAGCTCACCACCGACAGGGAGTCCTGGAAACACCATATATTTT. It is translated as CASSPPTGSPGNTIYF.

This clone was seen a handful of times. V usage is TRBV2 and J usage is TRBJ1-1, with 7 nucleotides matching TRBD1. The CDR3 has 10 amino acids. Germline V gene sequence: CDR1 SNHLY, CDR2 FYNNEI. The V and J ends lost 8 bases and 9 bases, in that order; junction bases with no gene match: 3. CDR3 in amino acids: CASPDRKAFF. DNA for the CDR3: TGTGCCAGCCCGGACAGGAAAGCTTTCTTT.

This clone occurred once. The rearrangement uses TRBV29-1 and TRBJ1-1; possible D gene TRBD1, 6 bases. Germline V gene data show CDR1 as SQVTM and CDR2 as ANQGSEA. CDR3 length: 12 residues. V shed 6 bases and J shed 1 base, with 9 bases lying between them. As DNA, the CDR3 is TGCAGCGTCGGACAGAGGAACACTGAAGCTTTCTTT. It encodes CSVGQRNTEAFF.

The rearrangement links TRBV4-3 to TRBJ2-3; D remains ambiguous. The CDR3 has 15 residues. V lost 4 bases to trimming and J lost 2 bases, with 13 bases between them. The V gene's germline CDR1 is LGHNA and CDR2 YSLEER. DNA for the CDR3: TGCGCCAGCAGCCTCGGCGGTCTCACCACAGATACGCAGTATTTT. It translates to CASSLGGLTTDTQYF.

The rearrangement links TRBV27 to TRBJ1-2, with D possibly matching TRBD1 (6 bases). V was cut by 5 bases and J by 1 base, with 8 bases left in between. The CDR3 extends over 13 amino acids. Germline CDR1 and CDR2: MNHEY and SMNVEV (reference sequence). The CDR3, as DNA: TGTGCCAGCAGTGGACAGTTTAACTATGGCTACACCTTC. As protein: CASSGQFNYGYTF.

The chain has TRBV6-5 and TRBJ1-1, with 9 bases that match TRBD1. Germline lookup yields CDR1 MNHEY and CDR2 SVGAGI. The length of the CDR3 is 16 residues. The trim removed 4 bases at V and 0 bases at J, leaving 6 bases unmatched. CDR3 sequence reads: CASSLMTGGVNTEAFF. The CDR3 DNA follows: TGTGCCAGCAGTTTAATGACAGGGGGGGTGAACACTGAAGCTTTCTTT.

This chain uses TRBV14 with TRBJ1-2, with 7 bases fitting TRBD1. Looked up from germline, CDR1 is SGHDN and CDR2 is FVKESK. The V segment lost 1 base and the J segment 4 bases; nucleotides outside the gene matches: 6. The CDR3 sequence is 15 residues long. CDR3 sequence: CASSQVQGQFYGYTF. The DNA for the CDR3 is TGTGCCAGCAGCCAAGTACAGGGGCAGTTCTATGGCTACACCTTC.

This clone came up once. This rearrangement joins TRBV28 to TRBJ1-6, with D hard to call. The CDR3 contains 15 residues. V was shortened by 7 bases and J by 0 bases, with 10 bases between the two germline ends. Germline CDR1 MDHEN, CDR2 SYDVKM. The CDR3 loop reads CASIPSGSYNSPLHF. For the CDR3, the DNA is TGTGCCAGCATCCCCTCCGGCTCCTATAATTCACCCCTCCACTTT.

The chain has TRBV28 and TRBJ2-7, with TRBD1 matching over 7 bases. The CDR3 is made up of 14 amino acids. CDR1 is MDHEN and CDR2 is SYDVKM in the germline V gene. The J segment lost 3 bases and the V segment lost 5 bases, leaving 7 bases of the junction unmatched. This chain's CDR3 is CASSQQGTNYEQYF. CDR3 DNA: TGTGCCAGCAGTCAACAGGGGACCAACTACGAGCAGTACTTC.

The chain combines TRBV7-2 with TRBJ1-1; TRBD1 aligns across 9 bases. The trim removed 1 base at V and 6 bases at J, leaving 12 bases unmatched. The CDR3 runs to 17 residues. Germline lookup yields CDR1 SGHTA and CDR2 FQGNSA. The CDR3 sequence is CASSLGGLTGGNAEAFF. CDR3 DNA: TGTGCCAGCAGCTTAGGAGGGCTGACAGGGGGAAACGCTGAAGCTTTCTTT.

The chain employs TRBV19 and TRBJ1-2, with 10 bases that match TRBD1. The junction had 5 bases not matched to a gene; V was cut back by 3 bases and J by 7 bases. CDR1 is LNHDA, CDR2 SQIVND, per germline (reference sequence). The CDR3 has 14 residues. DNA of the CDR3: TGTGCCAGTAGTATTGGGGACAGGGGAGGTGGCTACACCTTC. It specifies CASSIGDRGGGYTF.

DNA of the CDR3: TGTGCCAGCAGCCCTAGTACGAACACCATATATTTT. Translating gives CASSPSTNTIYF. The gene calls are TRBV11-2 and TRBJ1-3; D not resolved. From germline, CDR1 is SGHAT and CDR2 FQNNGV. Trimming stripped 5 bases from V and 7 bases from J, with 9 bases between. This CDR3 is 12 amino acids long.

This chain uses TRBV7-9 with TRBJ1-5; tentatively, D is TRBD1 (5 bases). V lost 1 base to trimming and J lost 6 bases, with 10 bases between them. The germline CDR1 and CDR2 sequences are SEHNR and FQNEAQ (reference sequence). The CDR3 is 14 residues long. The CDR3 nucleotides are TGTGCCAGCAGCTTAGGGGGGGAGGGTCAGCCCCAGCATTTT. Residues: CASSLGGEGQPQHF.

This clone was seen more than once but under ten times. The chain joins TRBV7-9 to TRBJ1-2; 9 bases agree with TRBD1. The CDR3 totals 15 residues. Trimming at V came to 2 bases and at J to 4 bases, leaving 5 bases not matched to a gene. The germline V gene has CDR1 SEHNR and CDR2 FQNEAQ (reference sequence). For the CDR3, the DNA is TGTGCCAGCAGCTTACAGGGGACAGGGACCTATGGCTACACCTTC. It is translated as CASSLQGTGTYGYTF.

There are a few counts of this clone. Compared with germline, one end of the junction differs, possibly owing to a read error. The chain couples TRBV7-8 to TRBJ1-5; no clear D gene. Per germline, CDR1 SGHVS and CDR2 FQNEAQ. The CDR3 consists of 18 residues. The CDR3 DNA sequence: TGTGCCAACAGCCCCGGGTCGGGAGGGAGGTTAAGCAATCAGCCCCAGCATTTT. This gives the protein CANSPGSGGRLSNQPQHF.

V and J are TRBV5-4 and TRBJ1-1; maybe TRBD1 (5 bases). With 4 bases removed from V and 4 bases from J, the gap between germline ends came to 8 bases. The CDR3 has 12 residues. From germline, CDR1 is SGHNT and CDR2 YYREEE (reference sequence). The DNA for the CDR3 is TGTGCCAGCAGCGGGGGGACCACTGAAGCTTTCTTT. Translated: CASSGGTTEAFF.

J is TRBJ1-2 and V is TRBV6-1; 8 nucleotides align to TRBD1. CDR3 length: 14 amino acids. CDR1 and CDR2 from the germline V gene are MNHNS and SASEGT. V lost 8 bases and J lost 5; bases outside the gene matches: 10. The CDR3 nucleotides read TGTGCCAGCTCGTTGACAGGGGTAAATTATGGCTACACCTTC. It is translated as CASSLTGVNYGYTF.

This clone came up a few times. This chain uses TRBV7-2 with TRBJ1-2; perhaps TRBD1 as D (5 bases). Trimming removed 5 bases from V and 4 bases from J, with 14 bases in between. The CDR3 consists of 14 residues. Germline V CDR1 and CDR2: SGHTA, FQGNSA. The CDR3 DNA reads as TGTGCCAGCAGCACCTCGACAGCGACCTATGGCTACACCTTC. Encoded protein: CASSTSTATYGYTF.

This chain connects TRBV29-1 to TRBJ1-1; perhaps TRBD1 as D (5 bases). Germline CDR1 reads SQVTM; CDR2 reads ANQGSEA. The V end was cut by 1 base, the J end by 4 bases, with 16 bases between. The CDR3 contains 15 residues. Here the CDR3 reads CSVEGPVGGFTEAFF. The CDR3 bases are TGCAGCGTTGAAGGACCGGTGGGGGGGTTCACTGAAGCTTTCTTT.

The CDR3 spells CASSIPTGVGSPLHF. The CDR3 region has the DNA TGTGCCAGTAGTATCCCCACAGGGGTTGGTTCACCCCTCCACTTT. The chain couples TRBV19 to TRBJ1-6; 7 bases align to TRBD1. V shed 3 bases and J 9 bases; nucleotides not matched to a gene: 8. The CDR3 has 15 residues. Germline loops: CDR1 LNHDA, CDR2 SQIVND (reference sequence).

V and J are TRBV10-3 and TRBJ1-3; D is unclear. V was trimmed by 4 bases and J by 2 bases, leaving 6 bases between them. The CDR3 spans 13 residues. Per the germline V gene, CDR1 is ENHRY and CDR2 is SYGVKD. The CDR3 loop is CAISAPAGNTIYF. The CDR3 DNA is TGTGCCATCAGTGCCCCGGCTGGAAACACCATATATTTT.

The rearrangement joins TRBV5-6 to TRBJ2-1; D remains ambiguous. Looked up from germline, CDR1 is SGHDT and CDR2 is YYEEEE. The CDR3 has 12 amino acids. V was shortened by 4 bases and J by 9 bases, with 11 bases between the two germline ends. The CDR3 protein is CASSAYGFEQFF. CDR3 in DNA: TGTGCCAGCAGCGCATACGGGTTTGAGCAGTTCTTC.